This is a list of T cell receptor beta chains from one sample in a study of cytomegalovirus exposure and HLA in healthy donors. The assay was immunoSEQ multiplex PCR, and TCRdb's table has in-frame clones only and misses some. The data show 130,000 to 150,000 clones, approximately 78% seen once. Sequenced: PBMCs. The receptor set was obtained from a middle-aged man in good health and CMV-seropositive. Each CDR3 is given with its conserved first and last residue. Each record gives: clone size, D gene, J gene, V gene, CDR3 protein, CDR3 DNA. The D gene is left open where the match is weak. Only part of the rows carry a size: once, few, many, or a class if the clone is expanded.

>-|-|TRBJ2-5|TRBV9
CASSPRQGGRTQETQYF
TGTGCCAGCAGCCCTAGACAGGGCGGGAGGACCCAAGAGACCCAGTACTTC
>-|-|TRBJ1-3|TRBV4-1
CASSQDHSYSFSGNTIYF
TGCGCCAGCAGCCAAGATCATAGTTATTCTTTCTCTGGAAACACCATATATTTT
>few|TRBD1|TRBJ2-7|TRBV18
CASSRGTGAYEQYF
TGTGCCAGCTCACGCGGGACAGGGGCCTACGAGCAGTACTTC
>-|-|TRBJ2-7|TRBV27
CASSLTGADYEQYF
TGTGCCAGCAGTTTGACGGGAGCGGACTACGAGCAGTACTTC
>-|-|TRBJ1-2|TRBV7-2
CASSHGQNYGYTF
TGTGCCAGCAGCCACGGACAAAACTATGGCTACACCTTC
>once|-|TRBJ2-5|TRBV5-6
CASSLWGRETQYF
TGTGCCAGCAGCTTGTGGGGGAGGGAGACCCAGTACTTC
>-|TRBD2|TRBJ2-5|TRBV5-6
CASSLDPGGIQETQYF
TGTGCCAGCAGCTTGGACCCGGGAGGGATCCAAGAGACCCAGTACTTC
>-|TRBD2|TRBJ2-3|TRBV5-1
CASSLGRSRGLSTDTQYF
TGCGCCAGCAGCTTGGGGCGGTCTAGGGGACTAAGCACAGATACGCAGTATTTT
>-|-|TRBJ1-2|TRBV7-2
CASSPGLTDARYGYTF
TGTGCCAGCAGCCCGGGTCTAACTGACGCGCGGTATGGCTACACCTTC
>once|TRBD1|TRBJ2-7|TRBV27
CASTRQGREYEQYF
TGTGCCAGCACCCGACAGGGAAGGGAATACGAGCAGTACTTC
>-|TRBD2|TRBJ2-5|TRBV5-1
CASSNLGTRGGETQYF
TGCGCCAGCAGCAACCTCGGGACTAGAGGGGGAGAGACCCAGTACTTC
>once|TRBD1|TRBJ2-7|TRBV29-1
CSVVGTGDSVDRRQYF
TGCAGCGTTGTAGGGACAGGGGACTCAGTCGATCGCCGGCAGTACTTC
>-|-|TRBJ1-3|TRBV18
CASSPEVSGNTIYF
TGTGCCAGCTCACCGGAGGTCTCTGGAAACACCATATATTTT
>-|-|TRBJ2-7|TRBV5-5
CASSARDTDYYEQYF
TGTGCCAGCAGCGCTCGGGACACGGATTATTACGAGCAGTACTTC
>-|TRBD1|TRBJ2-7|TRBV7-9
CASSSQTGYEQYF
TGTGCCAGCAGCTCGCAGACAGGGTACGAGCAGTACTTC
>few|TRBD1|TRBJ2-1|TRBV9
CASSPGQVSYNEQFF
TGTGCCAGCAGCCCCGGACAGGTCTCCTACAATGAGCAGTTCTTC
>-|-|TRBJ1-5|TRBV5-1
CASSLAFNQPQHF
TGCGCCAGCAGCTTGGCTTTCAATCAGCCCCAGCATTTT
>-|-|TRBJ1-1|TRBV11-1
CASSYRRRNTEAFF
TGTGCCAGCAGCTACCGACGGAGGAACACTGAAGCTTTCTTT
>-|TRBD1|TRBJ2-5|TRBV15
CATSRDSVDRGGPEAQYF
TGTGCCACCAGCAGAGATTCAGTCGACAGGGGGGGCCCCGAGGCCCAGTACTTC
>-|-|TRBJ1-5|TRBV19
CASSIRDSNQPQHF
TGTGCCAGTAGTATTCGGGATAGCAATCAGCCCCAGCATTTT
>-|TRBD2|TRBJ2-3|TRBV7-2
CASSLSLTSGNTDTQYF
TGTGCCAGCAGCCTTTCCTTGACTAGCGGAAACACGGATACGCAGTATTTT
>few|-|TRBJ1-1|TRBV5-1
CASSFGGRDTEAFF
TGCGCCAGCAGCTTTGGAGGTCGTGACACTGAAGCTTTCTTT
>-|TRBD2|TRBJ2-5|TRBV6-6
CASKGSGTGETQYF
TGTGCCAGCAAAGGTAGCGGGACGGGGGAGACCCAGTACTTC
>-|-|TRBJ1-2|TRBV4-1
CASSQFRALGSYGYTF
TGCGCCAGCAGCCAATTCCGGGCCCTAGGGAGCTATGGCTACACCTTC